Each of the 29 T cell receptor beta chains below was sequenced from the same sample in a study of T-cell reconstitution after alpha-beta-depleted transplantation in children. A TCRbeta library incorporating unique molecular identifiers was prepared. MiXCR, applied by TCRdb to the PCR reads, yields one record per CDR3 protein. The sample lists just under 350,000 distinct CDR3 sequences, 15% to 20% seen once, with just over 40% in the top ten. The sample in question was PBMCs, mostly from graft donor cells, obtained 360 days after TCRalphabeta/CD19-depleted stem cell transplant. All receptors come from a male patient between 2 and 9 years old who had a stem cell transplant for acute lymphoblastic leukemia, so the T cells may come from the graft donor.

This clonotype was recorded many times. The rearrangement joins TRBV20-1 to TRBJ1-1; 8 bases fit TRBD1. The CDR3 runs to 14 residues. With V trimmed by 3 bases and J by 2 bases, 5 bases remained unmatched. Germline V gene sequence: CDR1 DFQATT, CDR2 SNEGSKA (reference sequence). This chain's CDR3 is CSARGQVRNTEAFF. The CDR3 nucleotides are TGCAGTGCTAGGGGACAGGTCCGAAACACTGAAGCTTTCTTT.

The chain links TRBV2 to TRBJ2-6; a weak D match, TRBD1 (5 bases). Trimming left V 4 bases short and J 0 bases short, with 16 bases between. CDR3 length equals 18 residues. Germline CDR1 and CDR2: SNHLY and FYNNEI. The CDR3 nucleotides are TGTGCCAGCAGTGTTAATGGGCAGGGCCACTCTGGGGCCAACGTCCTGACTTTC. It encodes CASSVNGQGHSGANVLTF. Variable domain in full (rest from reference TRBV2 and TRBJ2-6): EPEVTQTPSHQVTQMGQEVILRCVPISNHLYFYWYRQILGQKVEFLVSFYNNEISEKSEIFDDQFSVERPDGSNFTLKIRSTKLEDSAMYFCASSVNGQGHSGANVLTFGAGSRLTVL.

This clonotype was seen many times. This chain joins TRBV29-1 and TRBJ2-5; 7 nucleotides match TRBD1. V shed 4 bases and J 2 bases; nucleotides not matched to a gene: 13. CDR3 length: 16 residues. Germline V gives CDR1 SQVTM, CDR2 ANQGSEA. DNA of the CDR3: TGCAGCGTTGGCAGACAGGGAAGGTGGCTACAAGAGACCCAGTACTTC. Its translation is CSVGRQGRWLQETQYF.

Ten or more counts support this clonotype. This chain uses TRBV15 with TRBJ2-1; D is undetermined. Per the germline V gene, CDR1 is LNHNV and CDR2 is YYDKDF (reference sequence). CDR3 length: 18 amino acids. Trimming left V 4 bases short and J 1 base short, with 20 bases between. CDR3 sequence (DNA): TGTGCCACCAGCACGACTCCGCTCACCACCTTATCCTACAATGAGCAGTTCTTC. Translating gives CATSTTPLTTLSYNEQFF. The variable domain in full, completed from reference TRBV15 and TRBJ2-1, reads DAMVIQNPRYQVTQFGKPVTLSCSQTLNHNVMYWYQQKSSQAPKLLFHYYDKDFNNEADTPDNFQSRRPNTSFCFLDIRSPGLGDTAMYLCATSTTPLTTLSYNEQFFGPGTRLTVL.

As to this clonotype: At one boundary the junction diverges from the germline segment, which might be a read error. This chain joins TRBV7-7 and TRBJ1-1; D gene ambiguous. CDR1 SSHAT and CDR2 FNYEAQ come from the germline V gene (reference sequence). CDR3 length equals 12 residues. The CDR3 is CASSSLGSEAFF. CDR3 DNA sequence: TGTGCTAGCAGCTCCCTGGGTTCCGAAGCTTTCTTT.

This clonotype came up once. The chain is built from TRBV19 and TRBJ2-7; weak D call: TRBD2 (6 bases). Trimming took off 5 bases at V and 7 bases at J, with 12 bases between the two ends. The germline V gene has CDR1 LNHDA and CDR2 SQIVND (reference sequence). The CDR3 is made up of 12 amino acids. This CDR3 reads CASSSGVGEQYF. CDR3 in DNA: TGTGCCAGTAGTTCGGGAGTGGGGGAGCAGTACTTC.

The J gene is TRBJ1-6, the V gene TRBV10-3, with a tentative D call TRBD1 (6 bases). The CDR3 totals 13 residues. From germline, CDR1 is ENHRY and CDR2 SYGVKD. Trimming took off 7 bases at V and 8 bases at J, with 12 bases between the two ends. The CDR3 sequence: CAITGALDSPLHF. CDR3 nucleotide sequence: TGTGCCATCACGGGGGCCTTGGATTCACCCCTCCACTTT.

This clonotype was recorded at least ten times. The chain couples TRBV20-1 to TRBJ2-2; possibly TRBD2 for D (6 bases). V was trimmed by 2 bases and J by 1 base, leaving 14 bases between them. The germline V gene encodes CDR1 DFQATT and CDR2 SNEGSKA (reference sequence). The CDR3 runs 16 residues. The CDR3 protein is CSARIPSDRNTGELFF. For the CDR3, the DNA is TGCAGTGCTAGAATCCCTAGCGATAGGAACACCGGGGAGCTGTTTTTT.

V gene TRBV4-3 combines with J gene TRBJ2-5; 7 positions match TRBD2. Germline CDR1 LGHNA, CDR2 YSLEER. This CDR3 has 15 amino acids. V lost 1 base, J lost 2 bases, and 4 bases stayed unmatched. CDR3 sequence (DNA): TGCGCCAGCAGCCAAGGATCGGGGGGTCAAGAGACCCAGTACTTC. It translates to CASSQGSGGQETQYF.

This clonotype has more than one count but fewer than ten. The gene calls are TRBV20-1 and TRBJ2-1; tentatively, D is TRBD2 (7 bases). Germline V gene data show CDR1 as DFQATT and CDR2 as SNEGSKA (reference sequence). The CDR3 is made up of 14 amino acids. Trimming left V 4 bases short and J 6 bases short, with 16 bases between. The CDR3: CSATVTSRGNEQFF. The DNA for the CDR3 is TGCAGTGCTACCGTGACTAGCAGGGGCAATGAGCAGTTCTTC.

This clonotype was picked up a small number of times. The rearrangement links TRBV4-3 to TRBJ2-3; 9 bases are shared with TRBD2. Germline V gives CDR1 LGHNA, CDR2 YSLEER. V trimming: 1 base; J trimming: 4 bases; junction bases outside the gene matches: 3. The CDR3 extends over 15 amino acids. The DNA for the CDR3 is TGCGCCAGCAGCCAAGCGGGACTAGCACCAGATACGCAGTATTTT. As protein: CASSQAGLAPDTQYF.

This clonotype has at least ten counts. The CDR3 spells CASSLRAGLNDEQFF. DNA for the CDR3: TGTGCCAGCAGCTTAAGGGCAGGGCTGAACGATGAGCAGTTCTTC. The chain joins TRBV11-3 to TRBJ2-1, with D perhaps TRBD1 (5 bases). V lost 2 bases, J lost 8 bases, and 16 bases lay in between. CDR1 SGHNT and CDR2 YENEEA come from the germline V gene. The CDR3 has 15 amino acids.

The chain employs TRBV4-3 and TRBJ2-7; 10 bases map to TRBD2. This CDR3 contains 18 residues. Germline CDR1 is LGHNA and CDR2 is YSLEER. The V gene end was trimmed by 1 base and the J gene end by 3 bases; junction bases not matched to a gene: 12. The CDR3, as DNA: TGCGCCAGCAGCCAAGGTCTAGCGGGAGCTAATTTTAACTACGAGCAGTACTTC. Translated: CASSQGLAGANFNYEQYF.

This clonotype was counted at least ten times. The rearrangement uses TRBV5-1 and TRBJ2-5, with TRBD1 matching 9 bases. This CDR3 has 14 amino acids. Germline V gives CDR1 SGHRS, CDR2 YFSETQ. The V and J ends lost 4 bases and 5 bases, in that order; junction bases with no gene match: 6. The CDR3 spells CASSEGQGGETQYF. The DNA of the CDR3 is TGCGCCAGCAGCGAGGGACAGGGAGGGGAGACCCAGTACTTC.

This clonotype was counted ten times or more. The chain employs TRBV10-3 and TRBJ2-5; D unclear. The CDR3 is made up of 14 amino acids. The V end lost 8 bases, the J end lost 5 bases, and 18 bases lay between the germline ends. Per germline, CDR1 ENHRY and CDR2 SYGVKD. Here the CDR3 DNA reads TGTGCCATCTCCGAGGTTAGGGTCGGGGAGACCCAGTACTTC. Residues: CAISEVRVGETQYF.

The chain uses TRBV28 and TRBJ1-3, with 7 nucleotides matching TRBD1. Germline V CDR1 and CDR2: MDHEN, SYDVKM. After removal of 4 bases from V and 2 bases from J, the junction contained 5 bases not matched to a gene. The CDR3 is made up of 15 amino acids. The CDR3 sequence is CASSSRQGTGNTIYF. The CDR3 DNA is TGTGCCAGCAGTTCGCGACAGGGCACTGGAAACACCATATATTTT.

The table lists this clonotype with a few counts. The genes are TRBV5-1 and TRBJ2-3; D perhaps matches TRBD2 (6 bases). The CDR3 loop spans 14 amino acids. V was pared by 7 bases and J by 2 bases, with 14 bases between. CDR1 and CDR2 from the germline V gene are SGHRS and YFSETQ. CDR3 in amino acids: CASSMGRTTDTQYF. CDR3 DNA: TGCGCCAGCTCCATGGGGAGGACCACAGATACGCAGTATTTT.

The chain recombines TRBV12-3 or TRBV12-4 with TRBJ2-2; no clear D. Trimming pared 1 base from V and 7 bases from J, leaving 7 bases between. CDR3 size: 13 residues. The CDR3 region has the DNA TGTGCCAGCAGTTTAGACATCAGCGGGGAGCTGTTTTTT. Translating it yields CASSLDISGELFF.

The chain is built from TRBV28 and TRBJ1-5, with unresolved D. V gave up 3 bases and J gave up 0 bases, with 9 bases separating them. Germline lookup yields CDR1 MDHEN and CDR2 SYDVKM. The CDR3 sequence is 15 residues long. This CDR3 reads CASSFSWVSNQPQHF. CDR3 bases: TGTGCCAGCAGTTTTTCGTGGGTTAGCAATCAGCCCCAGCATTTT.

This chain joins TRBV7-9 and TRBJ2-1; the match to TRBD2 covers 10 bases. Germline lookup yields CDR1 SEHNR and CDR2 FQNEAQ (reference sequence). The CDR3 consists of 15 residues. Trimming cost V 5 bases and J 9 bases; bases outside gene matches: 10. CDR3: CASSQTSGKETEQFF. CDR3 nucleotides: TGTGCCAGCAGCCAAACTAGCGGGAAGGAGACTGAGCAGTTCTTC.

There are a few counts of this clonotype. The rearrangement uses TRBV12-3 or TRBV12-4 and TRBJ2-5; 7 bases map to TRBD2. The trim removed 5 bases at V and 2 bases at J, leaving 11 bases unmatched. This CDR3 region has 16 residues. CDR3 sequence (DNA): TGTGCCAGCAGTCCCAGACTAGCTTGGGCACAAGAGACCCAGTACTTC. This translates into CASSPRLAWAQETQYF.

The table lists this clonotype with many counts. The chain has TRBV29-1 and TRBJ2-7, with D hard to call. V was trimmed by 6 bases and J by 4 bases, leaving 13 bases between them. The germline gives CDR1 SQVTM, CDR2 ANQGSEA. The CDR3 extends over 12 amino acids. The DNA for the CDR3 is TGCAGCGTCGATCTATCCCCATACGAGCAGTACTTC. Its protein is CSVDLSPYEQYF.

J is TRBJ2-2 and V is TRBV15; D not certain. This CDR3 is 14 amino acids long. Trimming removed 4 bases at V and 5 bases at J, with 11 bases between. The germline gives CDR1 LNHNV, CDR2 YYDKDF (reference sequence). The CDR3 bases are TGTGCCACCAGCATAGGGCGTAGAACCGGGGAGCTGTTTTTT. Translation gives CATSIGRRTGELFF.

This chain joins TRBV12-3 or TRBV12-4 and TRBJ2-2; D is possibly TRBD2 (6 bases). The ends were cut back, 5 bases at V and 5 bases at J, with 18 bases in the middle. The CDR3 covers 16 residues. For the CDR3, the DNA is TGTGCCAGCAGTCACCGAAGCGGGCAGCCAACCGGGGAGCTGTTTTTT. It codes for CASSHRSGQPTGELFF.

Note on this clonotype: A read error may explain this, as a much larger clone is one base away. The chain uses TRBV4-2 and TRBJ2-7, with 8 bases lining up with TRBD1. The CDR3 contains 14 residues. Looked up from germline, CDR1 is LGHNA and CDR2 is YNFKEQ. The ends lost 4 bases at V and 6 bases at J; junction bases unmatched: 8. CDR3 region: CASSPGQGYSEQYF. In DNA, the CDR3 is TGTGCCAGCAGCCCCGGACAGGGATACTCCGAGCAGTACTTC.

This clonotype was picked up a small number of times. The chain combines TRBV3-1 with TRBJ2-1; D may be TRBD2 (5 bases). The CDR3 loop spans 15 amino acids. The germline gives CDR1 LGHDT, CDR2 YNNKEL (reference sequence). Trimming took off 2 bases at V and 4 bases at J, with 12 bases between the two ends. CDR3 nucleotide sequence: TGTGCCAGCAGCCAAAGGGCTGGGAGTTACAATGAGCAGTTCTTC. This codes for CASSQRAGSYNEQFF.

The chain has TRBV6-6 and TRBJ2-4; TRBD2 might be the D (7 bases). Germline CDR1 is MNHNY and CDR2 is SVGAGI (reference sequence). This CDR3 is built from 12 residues. Trimming pared 3 bases from V and 15 bases from J, leaving 15 bases between. The CDR3 coding sequence is TGTGCCAGCAGTTATGGGGGGGGGGCTCGGTACTTC. This encodes CASSYGGGARYF.

The rearrangement uses TRBV7-2 and TRBJ2-7; TRBD2 aligns across 11 bases. The CDR3 covers 15 residues. Germline lookup yields CDR1 SGHTA and CDR2 FQGNSA. V was clipped by 4 bases and J by 3 bases; unmatched bases: 5. The CDR3 region is CASSYSGRAIYEQYF. The DNA for the CDR3 is TGTGCCAGCAGCTATAGCGGGAGGGCCATCTACGAGCAGTACTTC.

This sequence joins TRBV15 and TRBJ2-2; D gene uncertain. The CDR3 has 14 amino acids. The V end lost 0 bases, the J end lost 7 bases, and 9 bases lay between the germline ends. Germline lookup yields CDR1 LNHNV and CDR2 YYDKDF (reference sequence). CDR3 protein: CATSRDHGFGELFF. As DNA, the CDR3 is TGTGCCACCAGCAGAGATCATGGTTTCGGGGAGCTGTTTTTT.